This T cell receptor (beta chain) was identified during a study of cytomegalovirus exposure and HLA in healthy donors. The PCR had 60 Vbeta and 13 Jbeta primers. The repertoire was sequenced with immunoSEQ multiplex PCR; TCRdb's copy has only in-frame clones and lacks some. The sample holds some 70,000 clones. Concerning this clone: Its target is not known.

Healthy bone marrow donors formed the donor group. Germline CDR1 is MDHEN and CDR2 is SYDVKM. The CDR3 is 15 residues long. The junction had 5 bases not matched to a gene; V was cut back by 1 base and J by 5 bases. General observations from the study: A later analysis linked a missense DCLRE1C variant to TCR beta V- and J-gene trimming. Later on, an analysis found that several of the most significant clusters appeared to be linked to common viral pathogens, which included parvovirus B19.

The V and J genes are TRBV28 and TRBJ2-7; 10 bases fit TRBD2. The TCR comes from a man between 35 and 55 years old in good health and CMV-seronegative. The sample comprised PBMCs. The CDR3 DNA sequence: TGTGCCAGCAGTTTATTGAGGCTAGCGGGAGACGAGCAGTACTTC. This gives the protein CASSLLRLAGDEQYF.